This TCR beta chain appears in the sequencing data of a study of identical twins. As regards this clonotype: Its antigen remains unidentified.

Whole-study findings and limits: Cord blood's abundant beta clonotypes had fewer insertions, unlike memory repertoires.

The CDR3 contains 15 residues. The ends were cut back, 7 bases at V and 5 bases at J, with 17 bases in the middle. CDR1 and CDR2 from the germline V gene are MNHNS and SASEGT. TCRdb re-called the 5' RACE reads through MiXCR, storing one row per CDR3 protein. The data contain fewer than 550,000 distinct CDR3 sequences, nearly 15% of them singletons. This sample also belongs to another study, concerning yellow fever vaccine responses in identical twins.

The sample was CD4+ T cells sorted from blood. This clonotype originated in a woman under 30 in good health. This chain connects TRBV6-1 to TRBJ2-2; D may be TRBD1 or TRBD2 (5 bases each). CDR3 sequence: CASNRNGAQTGELFF. DNA for the CDR3: TGTGCCAGCAACCGTAACGGGGCCCAAACCGGGGAGCTGTTTTTT.